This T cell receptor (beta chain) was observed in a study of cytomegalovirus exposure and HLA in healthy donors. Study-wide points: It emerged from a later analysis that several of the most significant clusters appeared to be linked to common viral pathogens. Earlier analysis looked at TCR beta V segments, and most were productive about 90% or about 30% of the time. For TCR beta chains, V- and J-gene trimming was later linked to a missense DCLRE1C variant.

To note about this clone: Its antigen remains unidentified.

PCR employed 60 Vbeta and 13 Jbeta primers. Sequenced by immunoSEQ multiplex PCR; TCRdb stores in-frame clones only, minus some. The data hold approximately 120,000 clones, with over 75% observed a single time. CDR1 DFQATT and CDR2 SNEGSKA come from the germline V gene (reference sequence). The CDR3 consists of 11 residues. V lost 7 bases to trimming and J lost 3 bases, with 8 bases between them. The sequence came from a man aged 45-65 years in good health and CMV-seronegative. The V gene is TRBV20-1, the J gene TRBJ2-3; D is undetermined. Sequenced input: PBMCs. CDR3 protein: CSGSGTDTQYF. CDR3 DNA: TGCAGTGGGAGTGGAACAGATACGCAGTATTTT.